The clone carrying this TCR beta chain occurred a few times. Its antigen remains unidentified. The CDR3 is 15 amino acids. CDR1 and CDR2 (germline): DFQATT, SNEGSKA (reference sequence). V lost 5 bases and J lost 8, with 21 bases in between. This entry is derived from a study of CD8 T cells in ankylosing spondylitis. The study's findings and limits: Clones linked to disease were reported to show significant enrichment in matched ankylosing spondylitis synovial fluid. Some motif variants were previously reported in reactive arthritis synovial fluid and blood. One TCR beta motif, made up of roughly 8 highly homologous variants, appeared characteristic of ankylosing spondylitis blood. Peripheral blood held disease-linked clones only at relatively low frequency, and these were CD8+.

TCR beta libraries were made by quantitative 5'-RACE with molecular barcodes. TCRdb independently ran MiXCR on the 5' RACE reads; one entry per CDR3 protein. Here the sample spans around 450,000 distinct CDR3 sequences, 26% being singletons. The sequence came from a male donor with ankylosing spondylitis. The chain carries TRBV20-1 and TRBJ1-4; D is undetermined. Sequenced sample: blood, either unsorted or a sorted T cell fraction (not recorded which). CDR3 residues: CSARPPGPLGEKLFF. CDR3 DNA sequence: TGCAGTGCTCGCCCCCCTGGTCCGTTGGGGGAAAAACTGTTTTTT.